These 26 T cell receptor beta chains originate from one sample sequenced in a study of regulatory T cells in long-lasting Graves disease. Described time point: persistent/refractory GD, antithyroid drugs over 5 years with positive TRAb. Isolated PBMC RNA provided the starting material for the TCR library. Arm-PCR with iRepertoire HTBI primers amplified the CDR3 regions for these TCR beta libraries. TCRdb used MiXCR to reprocess the multiplex PCR reads, holding one entry per CDR3 protein. The table shows fewer than 450,000 distinct CDR3 sequences, with about a fifth occurring only once. The input for sequencing was peripheral blood mononuclear cells (PBMCs), taken when the disease was refractory, from a patient treated with antithyroid drugs. All receptors come from a female donor with Graves disease.

This clonotype was recorded a few times. The V and J genes are TRBV12-3 or TRBV12-4 and TRBJ2-2; TRBD2 might be the D (6 bases). Between the trimmed V and J ends, which lost 9 bases and 5 bases, there was a span of 16 bases. The CDR3 sequence is 14 residues long. The CDR3 DNA reads TGTGCCAGTAGGTCGGGAGACTTTACCGGGGAGCTGTTTTTT. Protein: CASRSGDFTGELFF.

V is TRBV29-1 and J is TRBJ2-2; D is unresolved. The germline V and J ends were trimmed by 5 bases and 5 bases, with 12 bases remaining between them. The CDR3 consists of 13 residues. The germline V gene encodes CDR1 SQVTM and CDR2 ANQGSEA. The CDR3 DNA reads as TGCAGCGTTTACGGGTGGAAGACCGGGGAGCTGTTTTTT. It encodes CSVYGWKTGELFF.

The chain employs TRBV5-5 and TRBJ2-2, with D perhaps matching TRBD1 (5 bases). Germline values: CDR1 SGHKS, CDR2 YYEKEE (reference sequence). This CDR3 is built from 13 residues. V was clipped by 2 bases and J by 5 bases, with 7 bases between them. CDR3 sequence: CASSLGETGELFF. The CDR3 bases are TGTGCCAGCAGCTTAGGGGAAACCGGGGAGCTGTTTTTT.

This CDR3 reads CASSLGSAKNIQYF. The DNA of the CDR3 is TGTGCCAGCAGTTTAGGGTCAGCCAAAAACATTCAGTACTTC. This chain connects TRBV12-3 or TRBV12-4 to TRBJ2-4; no firm D call. The V gene lost 1 base and the J gene lost 0 bases, with 4 bases spanning the gap. The CDR3 has 14 residues.

At least ten counts were recorded for this clonotype. V usage is TRBV20-1 and J usage is TRBJ2-7, with D unresolved. Germline V gives CDR1 DFQATT, CDR2 SNEGSKA (reference sequence). CDR3 length: 13 residues. V lost 3 bases, J lost 5 bases, and 14 bases lay in between. This CDR3 is CSASRGLLDEQYF. CDR3 in DNA: TGCAGTGCTAGCCGAGGCCTCCTCGACGAGCAGTACTTC.

In regard to this clonotype: A far larger clone differs by one base, so this is likely a read error. This chain connects TRBV7-2 to TRBJ2-2, with D perhaps matching TRBD2 (6 bases). CDR1 SGHTA and CDR2 FQGNSA come from the germline V gene. The CDR3 sequence is 13 residues long. The CDR3 DNA reads TGTGCCAGCAGCCCCACTCGCACCGGGGGGCTGTTTTTT. Translated, it gives CASSPTRTGGLFF.

The chain links TRBV7-9 to TRBJ1-2; 7 bases map to TRBD1. J lost 6 bases, V lost 5 bases, and 12 bases had no gene match. CDR1 and CDR2 from the germline V gene are SEHNR and FQNEAQ (reference sequence). The CDR3 runs 15 residues. Here the CDR3 DNA reads TGTGCCAGCAGCCTAGGGACAGCCCTGACGGATGGCTACACCTTC. Translated: CASSLGTALTDGYTF.

This clonotype was observed a handful of times. This chain joins TRBV6-2 or TRBV6-3 and TRBJ1-4, with TRBD1 identical over 8 bases. This CDR3 comprises 14 residues. V lost 4 bases to trimming and J lost 7 bases; unmatched junction nucleotides: 5. Per germline, CDR1 MNHEY and CDR2 SVGEGT. The CDR3 DNA follows: TGTGCCAGCAGTTTTCAGGGGGCAGGTGAAAAACTGTTTTTT. It translates to CASSFQGAGEKLFF.

This clonotype was seen a few times. V usage is TRBV19 and J usage is TRBJ1-5, with 10 bases that match TRBD1. This CDR3 region has 15 residues. In germline, CDR1 is LNHDA, CDR2 SQIVND (reference sequence). Trimming removed 4 bases from V and 7 bases from J; junction bases left unmatched: 7. This CDR3 is CASSNLGQGEQPQHF. CDR3 nucleotide sequence: TGTGCCAGTAGTAATCTAGGACAGGGGGAACAGCCCCAGCATTTT.

The V gene is TRBV9, the J gene TRBJ2-3; D unclear. V lost 0 bases, J lost 5 bases, and 4 bases lay in between. The CDR3 is 12 amino acids. CDR1 and CDR2 from the germline V gene are SGDLS and YYNGEE. The CDR3 bases are TGTGCCAGCAGCGTAGATGAAGATACGCAGTATTTT. The encoded protein is CASSVDEDTQYF.

This chain uses TRBV4-2 with TRBJ2-7; 7 bases agree with TRBD2. Germline V CDR1 and CDR2: LGHNA, YNFKEQ. CDR3 length equals 15 residues. V lost 1 base and J lost 2; bases outside the gene matches: 5. CDR3 residues: CASSQGEGPPYEQYF. CDR3 nucleotide sequence: TGTGCCAGCAGCCAAGGGGAGGGCCCACCCTACGAGCAGTACTTC.

The chain links TRBV7-9 to TRBJ2-7, with 10 bases identical to TRBD1. The junction had 8 bases not matched to a gene; V was cut back by 4 bases and J by 2 bases. This CDR3 comprises 16 residues. The V gene's germline CDR1 is SEHNR and CDR2 FQNEAQ (reference sequence). The CDR3 reads CASSSPTGGQTYEQYF. The CDR3 DNA follows: TGTGCCAGCAGCTCCCCGACAGGGGGCCAAACCTACGAGCAGTACTTC.

Ten or more counts support this clonotype. J is TRBJ1-1 and V is TRBV7-8; D is unresolved. This CDR3 has 13 amino acids. V gave up 2 bases and J gave up 4 bases, with 8 bases separating them. Germline V gives CDR1 SGHVS, CDR2 FQNEAQ. CDR3 sequence reads: CASSLPIVTEAFF. The CDR3 DNA is TGTGCCAGCAGCTTACCAATCGTCACTGAAGCTTTCTTT.

This clonotype was detected a few times. The V gene is TRBV20-1, the J gene TRBJ2-7, with D possibly being TRBD1 or TRBD2 (5 bases each). Trimming took 4 bases from V and 2 from J, leaving 18 bases between them. Per the germline V gene, CDR1 is DFQATT and CDR2 is SNEGSKA (reference sequence). This CDR3 comprises 15 residues. The CDR3 protein is CSANPIVRDPYEQYF. In DNA, the CDR3 is TGCAGTGCTAACCCGATCGTCCGGGACCCCTACGAGCAGTACTTC.

This clonotype came up many times. This sequence joins TRBV7-2 and TRBJ2-7, with no clear D. The V end was cut by 5 bases, the J end by 2 bases, with 16 bases between. The germline V gene encodes CDR1 SGHTA and CDR2 FQGNSA. The CDR3 has 15 residues. The CDR3 sequence is CASSTRVGFTYEQYF. CDR3 DNA: TGTGCCAGCAGCACCCGGGTCGGCTTTACCTACGAGCAGTACTTC.

This clonotype was seen a few times. The chain is built from TRBV28 and TRBJ2-2; 9 bases are shared with TRBD1. Germline values: CDR1 MDHEN, CDR2 SYDVKM. The CDR3 consists of 17 residues. With 2 bases clipped from V and 0 bases from J, the junction kept 4 bases outside the gene matches. DNA of the CDR3: TGTGCCAGCAGTTTACGAGGGGACAGGGCGAACACCGGGGAGCTGTTTTTT. This translates into CASSLRGDRANTGELFF.

Points on this clonotype: This may stem from a read error, because a much larger clone lies one nucleotide away. The genes are TRBV6-2 or TRBV6-3 and TRBJ2-7; D is perhaps TRBD1 (6 bases). The germline gives CDR1 MNHEY, CDR2 SVGEGT. This CDR3 is built from 15 residues. For the CDR3, the DNA is TGTGCCAGCAGTTACGTCGGGACACGTTCCTACGATCAGTACTTC. Translated, it gives CASSYVGTRSYDQYF.

Note on this clonotype: It is likely a read error, because the conserved phenylalanine at the end of the CDR3 is missing. The chain couples TRBV20-1 to TRBJ1-5; 7 nucleotides align to TRBD1. The junction had 11 bases not matched to a gene; V was cut back by 6 bases and J by 3 bases. This CDR3 spans 15 amino acids. Germline V gene sequence: CDR1 DFQATT, CDR2 SNEGSKA (reference sequence). CDR3: CSAIRIGQANQPQHS. The CDR3 DNA follows: TGCAGTGCCATAAGAATAGGACAGGCCAATCAGCCCCAGCATTCT.

This clonotype was picked up a small number of times. The chain combines TRBV25-1 with TRBJ2-5, with D possibly being TRBD1 (6 bases). Deletions cut 2 bases from V and 6 bases from J, with 13 bases between. CDR3 size: 14 residues. CDR1 MGHDK and CDR2 SYGVNS come from the germline V gene. CDR3 sequence (DNA): TGTGCCAGCAGTGAAACCGGGACAAAGCAGACCCAGTACTTC. This sequence encodes CASSETGTKQTQYF.

In this sample, this clonotype turned up a few times. The chain combines TRBV30 with TRBJ2-2; 8 nucleotides align to TRBD2. J gave up 7 bases and V 0 bases, and 4 bases lay outside the gene matches. Germline V gene lookup returns CDR1 GTSNPN and CDR2 SVGIG (reference sequence). This CDR3 has 14 residues. CDR3 protein: CAWSVAGAIGELFF. DNA for the CDR3: TGTGCCTGGAGTGTAGCGGGAGCGATCGGGGAGCTGTTTTTT. The full variable domain, rest sourced from reference TRBV30 and TRBJ2-2, is SQTIHQWPATLVQPVGSPLSLECTVEGTSNPNLYWYRQAAGRGLQLLFYSVGIGQISSEVPQNLSASRPQDRQFILSSKKLLLSDSGFYLCAWSVAGAIGELFFGEGSRLTVL.

V gene TRBV29-1 combines with J gene TRBJ1-5; TRBD1 matches 8 bases. The trim removed 7 bases at V and 2 bases at J, leaving 4 bases unmatched. The CDR3 spans 13 residues. Germline CDR1 SQVTM, CDR2 ANQGSEA. The CDR3 spells CSAVTGGNQPQHF. DNA of the CDR3: TGCAGCGCCGTGACAGGGGGCAATCAGCCCCAGCATTTT.

This clonotype has just a few counts. The chain recombines TRBV9 with TRBJ2-7; D not resolved. Trimming took off 4 bases at V and 7 bases at J, with 18 bases between the two ends. Germline V lookup: CDR1 SGDLS, CDR2 YYNGEE. There are 14 residues in the CDR3. The CDR3 region is CASSPSGVSREQYF. CDR3 DNA: TGTGCCAGCAGCCCCTCCGGCGTGTCTCGGGAGCAGTACTTC.

The chain links TRBV19 to TRBJ2-1, with TRBD2 matching 13 bases. V gave up 5 bases and J gave up 6 bases; unmatched junction bases: 4. The length of the CDR3 is 15 residues. The germline gives CDR1 LNHDA, CDR2 SQIVND (reference sequence). The CDR3 region is CASSPRTSGSNEQFF. DNA of the CDR3: TGTGCCAGTAGTCCAAGGACTAGCGGGAGCAATGAGCAGTTCTTC. The variable domain in full, with the rest retrieved from reference TRBV19 and TRBJ2-1, is DGGITQSPKYLFRKEGQNVTLSCEQNLNHDAMYWYRQDPGQGLRLIYYSQIVNDFQKGDIAEGYSVSREKKESFPLTVTSAQKNPTAFYLCASSPRTSGSNEQFFGPGTRLTVL.

V is TRBV5-6 and J is TRBJ1-2; D unclear. V lost 2 bases to trimming and J lost 7 bases, with 9 bases between them. Germline lookup yields CDR1 SGHDT and CDR2 YYEEEE. This CDR3 has 12 amino acids. The CDR3 nucleotides read TGTGCCAGCAGCTTTTATGGAACTGGCTACACCTTC. It specifies CASSFYGTGYTF.

This clonotype was seen only a few times. The chain links TRBV29-1 to TRBJ1-4; D ambiguous. Between the trimmed V and J ends, which lost 2 bases and 1 base, there was a span of 5 bases. The V gene's germline CDR1 is SQVTM and CDR2 ANQGSEA. The CDR3 sequence is 13 residues long. The CDR3 DNA sequence: TGCAGCGTTGAACGGGGAACTAATGAAAAACTGTTTTTT. Residues: CSVERGTNEKLFF.

This clonotype appeared a few times. The chain links TRBV13 to TRBJ2-7; 7 bases line up with TRBD2. Trimming took 5 bases from V and 2 from J; bases not matched to a gene: 12. Germline V gives CDR1 PRHDT, CDR2 FYEKMQ (reference sequence). The CDR3 length is 16 residues. Here the CDR3 DNA reads TGTGCCAGCAGCCCCGGACCGGCGGGAGCCCCCTACGAGCAGTACTTC. Its protein product is CASSPGPAGAPYEQYF.